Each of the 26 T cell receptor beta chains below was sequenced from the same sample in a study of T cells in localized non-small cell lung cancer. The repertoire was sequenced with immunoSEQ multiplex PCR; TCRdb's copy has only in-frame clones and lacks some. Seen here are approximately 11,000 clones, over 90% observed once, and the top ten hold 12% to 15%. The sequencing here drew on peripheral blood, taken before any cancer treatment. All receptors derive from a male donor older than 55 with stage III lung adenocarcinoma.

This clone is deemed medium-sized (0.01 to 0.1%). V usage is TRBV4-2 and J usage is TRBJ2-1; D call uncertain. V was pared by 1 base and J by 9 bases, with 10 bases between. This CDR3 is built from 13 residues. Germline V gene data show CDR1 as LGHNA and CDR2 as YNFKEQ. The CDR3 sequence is CASSQVGTGEQFF. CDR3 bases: TGTGCCAGCAGCCAAGTTGGAACCGGTGAGCAGTTCTTC.

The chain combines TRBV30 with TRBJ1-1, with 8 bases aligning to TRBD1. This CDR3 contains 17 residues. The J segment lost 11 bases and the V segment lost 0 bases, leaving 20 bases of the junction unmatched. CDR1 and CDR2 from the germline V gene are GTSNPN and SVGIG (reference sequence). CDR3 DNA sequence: TGTGCCTGGAGTGTACAGCGTGAGGGCAGGGGGCTCCCTGGGGCTTTCTTT. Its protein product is CAWSVQREGRGLPGAFF.

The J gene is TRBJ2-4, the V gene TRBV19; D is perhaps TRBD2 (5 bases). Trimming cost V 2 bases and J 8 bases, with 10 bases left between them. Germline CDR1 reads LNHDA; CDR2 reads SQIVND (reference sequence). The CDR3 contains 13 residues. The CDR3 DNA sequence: TGTGCCAGTAGTATATCGGGAACGTACATTCAGTACTTC. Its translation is CASSISGTYIQYF. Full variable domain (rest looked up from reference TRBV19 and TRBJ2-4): DGGITQSPKYLFRKEGQNVTLSCEQNLNHDAMYWYRQDPGQGLRLIYYSQIVNDFQKGDIAEGYSVSREKKESFPLTVTSAQKNPTAFYLCASSISGTYIQYFGAGTRLSVL.

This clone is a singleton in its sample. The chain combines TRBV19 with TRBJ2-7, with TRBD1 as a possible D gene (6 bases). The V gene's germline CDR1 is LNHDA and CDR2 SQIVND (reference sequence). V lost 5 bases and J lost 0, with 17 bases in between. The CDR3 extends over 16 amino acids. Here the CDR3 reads CASSESGQMSSYEQYF. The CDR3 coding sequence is TGTGCCAGTAGTGAATCTGGACAGATGAGCTCCTACGAGCAGTACTTC.

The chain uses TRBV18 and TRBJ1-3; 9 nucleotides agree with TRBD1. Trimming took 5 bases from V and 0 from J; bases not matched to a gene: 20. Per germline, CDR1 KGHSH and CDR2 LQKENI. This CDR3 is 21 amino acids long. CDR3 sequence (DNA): TGTGCCAGCTCAAGGACCCCCCGAGGACAGGGGTCGCGTGGCTCTGGAAACACCATATATTTT. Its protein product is CASSRTPRGQGSRGSGNTIYF.

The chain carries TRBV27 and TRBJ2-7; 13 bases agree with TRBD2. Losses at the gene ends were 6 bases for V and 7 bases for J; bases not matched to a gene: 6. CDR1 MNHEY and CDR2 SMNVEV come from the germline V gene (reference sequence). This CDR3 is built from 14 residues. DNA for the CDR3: TGTGCCAGCAGGGGGACTAGCGGGGCTGGGGAGCAGTACTTC. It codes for CASRGTSGAGEQYF.

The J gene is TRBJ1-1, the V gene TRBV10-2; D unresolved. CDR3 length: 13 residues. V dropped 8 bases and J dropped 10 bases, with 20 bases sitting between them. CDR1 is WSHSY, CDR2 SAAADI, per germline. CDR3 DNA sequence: TGCGCCAGCCGAGATGGATTAAATCATTTAGCTTTCTTT. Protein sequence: CASRDGLNHLAFF.

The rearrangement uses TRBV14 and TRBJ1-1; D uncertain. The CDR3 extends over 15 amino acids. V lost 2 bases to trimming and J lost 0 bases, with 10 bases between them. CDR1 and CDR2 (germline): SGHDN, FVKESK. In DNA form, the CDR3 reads TGTGCCAGCAGCCAAATCACGGGGATGAACACTGAAGCTTTCTTT. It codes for CASSQITGMNTEAFF. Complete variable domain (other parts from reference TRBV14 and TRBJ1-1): EAGVTQFPSHSVIEKGQTVTLRCDPISGHDNLYWYRRVMGKEIKFLLHFVKESKQDESGMPNNRFLAERTGGTYSTLKVQPAELEDSGVYFCASSQITGMNTEAFFGQGTRLTVV.

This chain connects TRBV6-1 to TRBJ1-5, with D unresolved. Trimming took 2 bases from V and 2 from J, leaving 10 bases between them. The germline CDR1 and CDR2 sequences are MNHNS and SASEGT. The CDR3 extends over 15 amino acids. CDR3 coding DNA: TGTGCCAGCAGTGAATCCGGCGGCGGCAATCAGCCCCAGCATTTT. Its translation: CASSESGGGNQPQHF.

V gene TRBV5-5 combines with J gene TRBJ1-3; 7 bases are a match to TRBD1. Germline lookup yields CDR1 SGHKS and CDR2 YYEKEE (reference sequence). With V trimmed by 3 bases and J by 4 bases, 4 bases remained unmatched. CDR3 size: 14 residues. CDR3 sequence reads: CASSSVTGGNTIYF. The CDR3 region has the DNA TGTGCCAGCAGCTCCGTGACAGGGGGAAACACCATATATTTT.

CDR3 residues: CASSLAGLVGTETQYF. In DNA, the CDR3 is TGTGCCAGCAGCTTGGCTGGGCTAGTCGGGACAGAGACCCAGTACTTC. The chain uses TRBV5-4 and TRBJ2-5; D possibly matches TRBD1 or TRBD2 (5 bases each). The V gene lost 0 bases and the J gene lost 4 bases, with 16 bases spanning the gap. Germline V gives CDR1 SGHNT, CDR2 YYREEE (reference sequence). The CDR3 totals 16 residues.

The CDR3 DNA sequence: TGTGCCAGCAGGAGACAGGGGGCAAAATACGAGCAGTACTTC. Translated: CASRRQGAKYEQYF. The V call is TRBV6-1, the J call TRBJ2-7; 10 nucleotides match TRBD1. J gave up 4 bases and V 6 bases, and 6 bases lay outside the gene matches. The CDR3 has 14 residues. CDR1 and CDR2 (germline): MNHNS, SASEGT.

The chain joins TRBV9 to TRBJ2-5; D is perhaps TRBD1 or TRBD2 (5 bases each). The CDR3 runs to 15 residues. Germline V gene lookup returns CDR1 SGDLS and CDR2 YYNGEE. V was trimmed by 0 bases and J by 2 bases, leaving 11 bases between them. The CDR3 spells CASSVGGTTQETQYF. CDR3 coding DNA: TGTGCCAGCAGCGTAGGTGGGACCACACAAGAGACCCAGTACTTC.

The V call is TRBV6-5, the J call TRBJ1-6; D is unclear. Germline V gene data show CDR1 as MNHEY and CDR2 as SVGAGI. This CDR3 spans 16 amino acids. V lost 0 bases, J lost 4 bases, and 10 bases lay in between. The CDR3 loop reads CASSYSTQAYNSPLHF. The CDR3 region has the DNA TGTGCCAGCAGTTACTCGACTCAGGCTTATAATTCACCCCTCCACTTT.

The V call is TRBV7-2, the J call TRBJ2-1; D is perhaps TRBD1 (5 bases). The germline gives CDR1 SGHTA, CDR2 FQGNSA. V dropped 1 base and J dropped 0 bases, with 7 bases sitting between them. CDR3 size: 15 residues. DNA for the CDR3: TGTGCCAGCAGCTTAGACAGGAGCTCCTACAATGAGCAGTTCTTC. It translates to CASSLDRSSYNEQFF. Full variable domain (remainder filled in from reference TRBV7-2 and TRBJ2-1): GAGVSQSPSNKVTEKGKDVELRCDPISGHTALYWYRQSLGQGLEFLIYFQGNSAPDKSGLPSDRFSAERTGGSVSTLTIQRTQQEDSAVYLCASSLDRSSYNEQFFGPGTRLTVL.

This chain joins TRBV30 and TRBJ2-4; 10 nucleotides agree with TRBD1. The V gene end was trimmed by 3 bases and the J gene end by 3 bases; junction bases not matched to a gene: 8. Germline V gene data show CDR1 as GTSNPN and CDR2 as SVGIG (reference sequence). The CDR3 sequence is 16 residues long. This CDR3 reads CAWSLDRGLVKNIQYF. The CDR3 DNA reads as TGTGCCTGGAGCCTCGACAGGGGGCTTGTCAAAAACATTCAGTACTTC.

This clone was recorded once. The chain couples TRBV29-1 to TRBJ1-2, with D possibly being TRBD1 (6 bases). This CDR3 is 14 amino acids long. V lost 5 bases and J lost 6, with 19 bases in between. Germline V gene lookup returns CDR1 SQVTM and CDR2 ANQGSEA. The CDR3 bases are TGCAGCGTTTTTCACAACAGGGACCAGAATGGCTACACCTTC. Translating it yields CSVFHNRDQNGYTF.

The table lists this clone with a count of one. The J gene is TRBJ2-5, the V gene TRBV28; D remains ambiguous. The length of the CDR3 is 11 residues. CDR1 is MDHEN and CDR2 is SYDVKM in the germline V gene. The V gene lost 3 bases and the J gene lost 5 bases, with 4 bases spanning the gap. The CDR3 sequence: CASSFRETQYF. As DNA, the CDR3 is TGTGCCAGCAGTTTCAGGGAGACCCAGTACTTC. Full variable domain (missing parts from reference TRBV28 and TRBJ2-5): DVKVTQSSRYLVKRTGEKVFLECVQDMDHENMFWYRQDPGLGLRLIYFSYDVKMKEKGDIPEGYSVSREKKERFSLILESASTNQTSMYLCASSFRETQYFGPGTRLLVL.

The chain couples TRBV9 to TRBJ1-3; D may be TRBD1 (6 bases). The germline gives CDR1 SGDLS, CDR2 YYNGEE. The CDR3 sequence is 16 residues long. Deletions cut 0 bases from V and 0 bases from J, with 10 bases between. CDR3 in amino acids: CASSVGGHNSGNTIYF. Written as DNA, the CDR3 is TGTGCCAGCAGCGTAGGGGGACATAACTCTGGAAACACCATATATTTT.

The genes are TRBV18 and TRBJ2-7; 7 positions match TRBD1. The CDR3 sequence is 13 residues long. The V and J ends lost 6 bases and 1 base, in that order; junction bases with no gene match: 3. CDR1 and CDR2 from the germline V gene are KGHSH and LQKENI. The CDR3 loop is CASSQDRSYEQYF. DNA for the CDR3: TGTGCCAGCTCGCAGGACAGGTCCTACGAGCAGTACTTC.

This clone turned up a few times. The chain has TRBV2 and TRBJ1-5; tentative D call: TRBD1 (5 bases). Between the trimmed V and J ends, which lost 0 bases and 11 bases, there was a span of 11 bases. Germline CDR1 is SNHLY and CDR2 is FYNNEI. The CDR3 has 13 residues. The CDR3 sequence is CASSEARDRSQHF. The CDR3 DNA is TGTGCCAGCAGTGAAGCCCGGGACCGTTCCCAGCATTTT. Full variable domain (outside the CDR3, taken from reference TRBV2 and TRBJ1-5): EPEVTQTPSHQVTQMGQEVILRCVPISNHLYFYWYRQILGQKVEFLVSFYNNEISEKSEIFDDQFSVERPDGSNFTLKIRSTKLEDSAMYFCASSEARDRSQHFGDGTRLSIL.

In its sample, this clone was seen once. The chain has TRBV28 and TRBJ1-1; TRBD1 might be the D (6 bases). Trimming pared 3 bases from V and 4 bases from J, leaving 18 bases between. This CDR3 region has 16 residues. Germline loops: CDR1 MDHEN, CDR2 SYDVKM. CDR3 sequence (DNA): TGTGCCAGCAGTTTCTCCCCGGACAGTTGGGGCACTGAAGCTTTCTTT. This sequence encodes CASSFSPDSWGTEAFF.

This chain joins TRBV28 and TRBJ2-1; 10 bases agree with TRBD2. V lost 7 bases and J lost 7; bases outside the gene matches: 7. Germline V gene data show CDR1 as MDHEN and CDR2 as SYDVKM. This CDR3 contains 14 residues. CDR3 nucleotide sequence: TGTGCCAGCAAACTAGCGGGATCCTGGAATGAGCAGTTCTTC. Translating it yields CASKLAGSWNEQFF.

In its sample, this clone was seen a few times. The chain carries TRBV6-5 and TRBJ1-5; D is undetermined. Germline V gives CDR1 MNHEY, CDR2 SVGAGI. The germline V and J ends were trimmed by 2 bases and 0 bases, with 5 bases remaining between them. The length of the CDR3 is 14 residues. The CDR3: CASSYDNSNQPQHF. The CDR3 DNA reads TGTGCCAGCAGTTACGACAATAGCAATCAGCCCCAGCATTTT.

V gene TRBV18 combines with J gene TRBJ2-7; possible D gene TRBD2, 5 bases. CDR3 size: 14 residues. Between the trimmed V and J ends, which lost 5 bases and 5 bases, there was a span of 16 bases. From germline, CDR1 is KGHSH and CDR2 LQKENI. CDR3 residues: CASSSTGNLNEQYF. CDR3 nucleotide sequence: TGTGCCAGCTCATCTACCGGGAACCTCAACGAGCAGTACTTC.

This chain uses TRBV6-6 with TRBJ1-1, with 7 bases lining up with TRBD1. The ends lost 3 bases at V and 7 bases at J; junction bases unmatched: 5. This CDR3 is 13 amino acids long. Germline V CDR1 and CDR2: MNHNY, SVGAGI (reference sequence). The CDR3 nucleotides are TGTGCCAGCAGTTATATTAACAGGGGTGAAGCTTTCTTT. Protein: CASSYINRGEAFF.